This is a list of T cell receptor beta chains from one sample in a study of memory CD4+ T cells and cytomegalovirus serostatus. Repertoires were generated with immunoSEQ multiplex PCR, while TCRdb's copy carries only in-frame clones and drops some. The sample consists of more than 45,000 clones, about 70% of them appearing once. Sequences were obtained from memory CD4+ T cells from blood. These receptors all stem from an adult in good health and CMV-seropositive. Both conserved end residues are part of each CDR3. Each record gives: clone size, D gene, J gene, V gene, CDR3 protein, CDR3 DNA. D genes are given only for firm matches. Clone size is given for some rows only: seen once, a few or many times, or a class if the clone is expanded.

clone size: .; D gene: .; J gene: TRBJ2-2; V gene: TRBV27; CDR3 protein: CASSRQAGPGELFF; CDR3 DNA: TGTGCCAGCAGTCGGCAGGCCGGTCCCGGGGAGCTGTTTTTT
clone size: .; D gene: .; J gene: TRBJ1-2; V gene: TRBV6-5; CDR3 protein: CASSSPGGVVF; CDR3 DNA: TGTGCCAGCAGTTCCCCTGGAGGGGTGGTCTTC
clone size: .; D gene: TRBD1; J gene: TRBJ2-7; V gene: TRBV5-1; CDR3 protein: CASSSGQAAPRSSYEQYF; CDR3 DNA: TGCGCCAGCAGCTCGGGACAGGCAGCCCCCCGTAGCTCCTACGAGCAGTACTTC
clone size: .; D gene: .; J gene: TRBJ2-5; V gene: TRBV5-6; CDR3 protein: CASTRVRETQYF; CDR3 DNA: TGTGCCAGCACCAGGGTGCGGGAGACCCAGTACTTC
clone size: .; D gene: TRBD1; J gene: TRBJ2-5; V gene: TRBV7-2; CDR3 protein: CASSVSGQSQETQYF; CDR3 DNA: TGTGCCAGCAGCGTGTCGGGACAGTCCCAAGAGACCCAGTACTTC
clone size: once; D gene: TRBD1; J gene: TRBJ1-2; V gene: TRBV11-2; CDR3 protein: CASSHLRGQAYGYTF; CDR3 DNA: TGTGCCAGCAGCCACCTAAGGGGACAGGCTTATGGCTACACCTTC
clone size: .; D gene: TRBD1; J gene: TRBJ1-6; V gene: TRBV2; CDR3 protein: CASGGTGARVTSPLHF; CDR3 DNA: TGTGCCAGCGGAGGAACAGGGGCTCGGGTTACTTCACCCCTCCACTTT
clone size: .; D gene: .; J gene: TRBJ1-2; V gene: TRBV6-5; CDR3 protein: CASSTRDMYGYTF; CDR3 DNA: TGTGCCAGCAGTACCAGGGATATGTATGGCTACACCTTC
clone size: .; D gene: .; J gene: TRBJ2-2; V gene: TRBV10-3; CDR3 protein: CAISAASFGELFF; CDR3 DNA: TGTGCCATCAGTGCCGCTAGCTTCGGGGAGCTGTTTTTT
clone size: .; D gene: TRBD2; J gene: TRBJ2-7; V gene: TRBV4-2; CDR3 protein: CASSQDEERGSYEQYF; CDR3 DNA: TGTGCCAGCAGCCAAGATGAGGAGCGGGGGTCCTACGAGCAGTACTTC
clone size: .; D gene: TRBD1; J gene: TRBJ1-4; V gene: TRBV11-2; CDR3 protein: CASSLLGQGNEKLFF; CDR3 DNA: TGTGCCAGCAGCTTATTGGGACAGGGGAATGAAAAACTGTTTTTT
clone size: .; D gene: .; J gene: TRBJ2-7; V gene: TRBV7-6; CDR3 protein: CASSLQLFYEQYF; CDR3 DNA: TGTGCCAGCAGCTTACAGTTGTTTTACGAGCAGTACTTC
clone size: .; D gene: TRBD1; J gene: TRBJ2-7; V gene: TRBV4-2; CDR3 protein: CASSQEGSGQGNHEQYF; CDR3 DNA: TGTGCCAGCAGCCAAGAAGGGTCGGGACAGGGAAACCACGAGCAGTACTTC
clone size: .; D gene: TRBD1; J gene: TRBJ2-5; V gene: TRBV7-6; CDR3 protein: CASSLTTGTIQETQYF; CDR3 DNA: TGTGCCAGCAGCCTGACGACAGGGACCATCCAAGAGACCCAGTACTTC
clone size: .; D gene: .; J gene: TRBJ2-4; V gene: TRBV7-3; CDR3 protein: CASSPAARNIQYF; CDR3 DNA: TGTGCCAGCTCCCCAGCGGCGAGAAACATTCAGTACTTC
clone size: .; D gene: .; J gene: TRBJ2-2; V gene: TRBV25-1; CDR3 protein: CASSVEDLYTGELFF; CDR3 DNA: TGTGCCAGCAGTGTAGAGGACTTATACACCGGGGAGCTGTTTTTT
clone size: .; D gene: TRBD1; J gene: TRBJ2-7; V gene: TRBV7-9; CDR3 protein: CASSLGQGGREQYF; CDR3 DNA: TGTGCCAGCAGCTTGGGACAGGGAGGACGCGAGCAGTACTTC
clone size: .; D gene: TRBD1; J gene: TRBJ2-3; V gene: TRBV18; CDR3 protein: CASSPDLPGQNTDTQYF; CDR3 DNA: TGTGCCAGCTCACCAGATCTCCCGGGACAGAACACAGATACGCAGTATTTT
clone size: .; D gene: .; J gene: TRBJ1-2; V gene: TRBV2; CDR3 protein: CASRMRDGYTF; CDR3 DNA: TGTGCCTCCCGGATGAGGGATGGCTACACCTTC
clone size: few; D gene: .; J gene: TRBJ1-1; V gene: TRBV19; CDR3 protein: CASSTLRTATNTEAFF; CDR3 DNA: TGTGCCAGTAGTACCCTAAGGACAGCTACGAACACTGAAGCTTTCTTT
clone size: .; D gene: TRBD1; J gene: TRBJ1-2; V gene: TRBV4-3; CDR3 protein: CASSQTGNSGYTF; CDR3 DNA: TGCGCCAGCAGCCAGACAGGGAATAGTGGCTACACCTTC
clone size: .; D gene: .; J gene: TRBJ2-7; V gene: TRBV11-2; CDR3 protein: CASSLELVEEQYF; CDR3 DNA: TGTGCCAGCAGCTTAGAACTAGTTGAAGAGCAGTACTTC
clone size: .; D gene: .; J gene: TRBJ2-1; V gene: TRBV29-1; CDR3 protein: CSVPHRGGNEQFF; CDR3 DNA: TGCAGCGTTCCCCACCGTGGAGGGAATGAGCAGTTCTTC
clone size: .; D gene: TRBD2; J gene: TRBJ2-2; V gene: TRBV10-3; CDR3 protein: CAISESSGGAGAGELFF; CDR3 DNA: TGTGCCATCAGTGAGTCTAGCGGGGGGGCCGGTGCCGGGGAGCTGTTTTTT
clone size: .; D gene: .; J gene: TRBJ1-4; V gene: TRBV2; CDR3 protein: CASSARGGEKLFF; CDR3 DNA: TGTGCCAGCAGTGCCAGGGGAGGGGAAAAACTGTTTTTT
clone size: .; D gene: .; J gene: TRBJ1-6; V gene: TRBV6-1; CDR3 protein: CASSGQRGLNSPLHF; CDR3 DNA: TGTGCCAGCAGTGGGCAACGGGGGCTTAATTCACCCCTCCACTTT
clone size: .; D gene: .; J gene: TRBJ2-6; V gene: TRBV7-9; CDR3 protein: CASSLLNGANVLTF; CDR3 DNA: TGTGCCAGCAGCTTGTTAAATGGGGCCAACGTCCTGACTTTC
clone size: .; D gene: .; J gene: TRBJ2-1; V gene: TRBV4-3; CDR3 protein: CASSRSRWDNEQFF; CDR3 DNA: TGCGCCAGCAGCCGGAGTCGATGGGACAATGAGCAGTTCTTC
clone size: .; D gene: TRBD2; J gene: TRBJ2-1; V gene: TRBV6-6; CDR3 protein: CASSTGRNEQFF; CDR3 DNA: TGTGCCAGCAGTACCGGGAGGAATGAGCAGTTCTTC
clone size: .; D gene: .; J gene: TRBJ2-7; V gene: TRBV28; CDR3 protein: CASSFSPGSDEQYF; CDR3 DNA: TGTGCCAGCAGTTTCAGTCCAGGGTCAGACGAGCAGTACTTC
clone size: .; D gene: .; J gene: TRBJ1-2; V gene: TRBV7-2; CDR3 protein: CASSLGANYGYTF; CDR3 DNA: TGTGCCAGCAGCTTAGGGGCTAACTATGGCTACACCTTC
clone size: .; D gene: TRBD1; J gene: TRBJ1-4; V gene: TRBV23-1; CDR3 protein: CASSRRGTGLTEKLFF; CDR3 DNA: TGCGCCAGCAGTCGAAGGGGGACAGGCCTCACCGAAAAACTGTTTTTT
clone size: .; D gene: .; J gene: TRBJ1-1; V gene: TRBV7-2; CDR3 protein: CASSLRFDGTEAFF; CDR3 DNA: TGTGCCAGCAGCTTACGTTTTGATGGCACTGAAGCTTTCTTT
clone size: .; D gene: .; J gene: TRBJ1-5; V gene: TRBV18; CDR3 protein: CASSPPGTSNQPQHF; CDR3 DNA: TGTGCCAGCTCACCACCGGGGACAAGCAATCAGCCCCAGCATTTT
clone size: .; D gene: .; J gene: TRBJ2-7; V gene: TRBV7-6; CDR3 protein: CASSPRGDFYEQYF; CDR3 DNA: TGTGCCAGCAGCCCCCGAGGGGACTTCTACGAGCAGTACTTC
clone size: few; D gene: .; J gene: TRBJ1-1; V gene: TRBV14; CDR3 protein: CASSPTLHTEAFF; CDR3 DNA: TGTGCCAGCAGCCCTACACTACACACTGAAGCTTTCTTT